The present entry profiles one T cell receptor (beta chain) with its context. Its antigen is not yet known. Nothing much larger sits one base from this clone, and base qualities are not available. Interpreted using the paper, the time point label stands for: baseline before first vaccination. Vaccinee samples were obtained from the UK trials COV001 and COV002, which included a single-blind randomized controlled phase 2/3 trial of AZD1222 (ChAdOx1 nCoV-19) in healthy adults. For TCRbeta chain sequencing, PBMC samples from trial participants were taken at day 0 and at day 28 after the second dose. The source of the sample is a study of T cell responses to AZD1222 COVID-19 vaccine (dated by TCRdb to the early 2020s). For the wider study: AZD1222 recipients given second doses at about 4 weeks or at about 12 weeks were pooled, since spike-specific TCR depth and breadth were not found to differ between the two schedules. TCR sequencing covered 230 to 250 trial participants: 200 to 220 given two doses of AZD1222 and around 26 given two doses of MenACWY control vaccine. Trial participants were enrolled into age subgroups of 18-55, 56-69 and 70-plus years, which contained about 150, 27 and 61 TCR-sequenced participants, respectively.

The CDR3 regions of human TCRbeta chains were analyzed by immunosequencing. The authors' analysis ran thus. Repertoire TCRs were checked for matches against a reference library of SARS-CoV-2-specific TCRs that had been generated using the MIRA antigen-specificity platform. Breadth meant the fraction of unique TCRs that were SARS-CoV-2-associated, whereas depth meant the fraction of total T cells that were SARS-CoV-2-associated. Each spike-specific TCR was assigned to its reactive spike region and to a CD4 or CD8 class using the MIRA data. Log10-transformed breadth and depth values were compared by one-way ANOVA with Sidak's multiple comparisons tests. TCRdb took this table from immuneACCESS and kept in-frame rearrangements with V and J called. Such tables lack part of the clones; where checked against another copy, unresolved V genes explain under half of the gap, and the rest is unexplained. V and J calls and clone size are given by that table; D and trimming were obtained from the DNA. A total of 100,000 to 150,000 clones appear in this sample, just over 85% of them only once. Clones ranked in the top ten supply around 24% of the sample.

Broader findings and caveats from the paper: Most participants were white British and females outnumbered males, and the authors suggested that clonal diversity may have been underestimated. Only five to seven AZD1222 recipients were SARS-CoV-2 seropositive at baseline, limiting conclusions about previously exposed vaccinees. Nearly half of unique spike-specific TCRs reportedly recognized epitopes outside regions mutated in the B.1.351 and B.1.1.7 variants. After two AZD1222 doses, spike-specific TCR breadth and depth were significantly higher than at day 0 and than in MenACWY recipients. The 56-69-year group was small, and its depth increase did not reach significance, likely because of low power. Because no samples from the day 14 peak response were available, repertoires could be characterized only after the peak T cell response. CD4 TCRs associated with the vaccine covered the entire spike protein, and the dominant responses were in regions 160-218 and 743-854.

The source material was peripheral blood, sampled on day 0 of AZD1222 vaccination. This receptor was identified in an adult in good health.

The CDR3 protein is CASSVDGSGGPQDTQYF. The DNA sequence reads TGTGCCAGCAGCGTAGATGGTAGCGGGGGGCCTCAGGATACGCAGTATTTT. The rearranged segments are TRBV9 and TRBJ2-3, with 10 bases aligning to TRBD2. Measured from the cysteine to the phenylalanine, the CDR3 is 17 residues long. The entry retains the CDR3 DNA only, 51 bases that are in frame from base 1. V trim: 0 bases; J trim: 6 bases; unmatched bases: 10. The germline V gene supplies CDR1 SGDLS and CDR2 YYNGEE.